The present TCR beta chain was sequenced within a study of OX40 agonist ivuxolimab in advanced cancers. Only in-frame clones appear in the TCRdb table, and some are missing; sequencing was by immunoSEQ multiplex PCR. The sample records around 79,000 clones, over 75% being singletons. General study points: Low levels of normalized T-cell clonal expansion also appeared in some nonresponders.

Any history of autoimmune disease or systemic immunosuppression disqualified patients. On this clone itself: Its antigen is not known.

The germline gives CDR1 MNHEY, CDR2 SVGAGI. The CDR3 spans 14 residues. V shed 0 bases and J 3 bases; nucleotides not matched to a gene: 2. The chain couples TRBV6-5 to TRBJ2-7; 7 nucleotides line up with TRBD1. The specimen comprised CD4+ or CD8+ T cells sorted from blood, sampled in a trial of the OX40 agonist ivuxolimab. The clonotype originates from an adult with an advanced solid tumor such as melanoma, head and neck, liver or kidney cancer. The CDR3: CASSYSDRYYEQYF. Here the CDR3 DNA reads TGTGCCAGCAGTTACTCGGACAGGTACTACGAGCAGTACTTC.